This T cell receptor (beta chain) was captured in a study of sequential checkpoint blockade in melanoma. Study summary: Patients were randomized 1:1 to nivolumab-then-ipilimumab or ipilimumab-then-nivolumab first-line. Both treatment sequences were followed by maintenance nivolumab.

The treatment: randomized to nivolumab then ipilimumab (arm A) or the reverse (arm B). DNA-damaging chemotherapy had not been given to any patient beforehand. From thawed PBMCs, live CD3+CD8+ cells negative for CD19 and CD56 were sorted. Germline V gives CDR1 GTSNPN, CDR2 SVGIG (reference sequence). This CDR3 has 13 amino acids. Trimming pared 4 bases from V and 1 base from J, leaving 10 bases between. Repertoires were generated with immunoSEQ multiplex PCR, while TCRdb's copy carries only in-frame clones and drops some. The repertoire has 8,000 or so clones, under 80% of them found once; the top ten carry 50%.

The sequences come from CD8+ T cells sorted from blood (inferred from file names), collected from a patient given nivolumab and ipilimumab in sequence. The TCR sequence derives from a human patient with melanoma. Some clones in this sample may be carry-over from other donors' samples. The V gene is TRBV30, the J gene TRBJ1-1; D not resolved. CDR3 nucleotide sequence: TGTGCCTGGACGTCAGTTACGAACACTGAAGCTTTCTTT. Its protein product is CAWTSVTNTEAFF.